The TCR beta chain under discussion was sequenced for a study of shared clonotypes between healthy human individuals. CDR3 length: 14 residues. Trimming removed 1 base at V and 2 bases at J, with 8 bases between. The germline gives CDR1 MNHEY, CDR2 SMNVEV (reference sequence). Whole-study findings and limits: Few donors restricted represented genetic and exposure-history diversity.

CD45RO-negative, CCR7-selected cells formed the naive CD8 fraction, which excluded terminally differentiated effector memory CD45RA+ cells. The data were produced by immunoSEQ multiplex PCR, yet TCRdb's version contains in-frame clones alone and is incomplete. The sample records approximately 2,000,000 clones, just over 90% being singletons. Comments on this clone: The target antigen is unknown. The same CDR3 arises from other DNA sequences in this sample as well.

The TCR originated in a man between 18 and 29 years old in good health. Some clones in this sample may be carry-over from other donors' samples. Sequenced: naive CD8+ T cells from PBMCs. This chain joins TRBV27 and TRBJ1-2; D is perhaps TRBD1 (6 bases). The CDR3 is CASSLLGANYGYTF. CDR3 DNA sequence: TGTGCCAGCAGTTTATTGGGGGCGAACTATGGCTACACCTTC.